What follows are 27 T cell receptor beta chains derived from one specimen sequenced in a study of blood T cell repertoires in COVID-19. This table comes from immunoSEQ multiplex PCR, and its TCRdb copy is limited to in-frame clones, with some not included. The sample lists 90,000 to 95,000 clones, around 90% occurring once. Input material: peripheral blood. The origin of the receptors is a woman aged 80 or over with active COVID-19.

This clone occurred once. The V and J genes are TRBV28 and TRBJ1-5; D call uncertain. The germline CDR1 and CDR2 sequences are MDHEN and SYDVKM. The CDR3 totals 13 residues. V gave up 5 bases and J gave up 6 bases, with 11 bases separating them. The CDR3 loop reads CASSEDLTQPQHF. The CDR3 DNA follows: TGTGCCAGCAGTGAGGACTTAACTCAGCCCCAGCATTTT. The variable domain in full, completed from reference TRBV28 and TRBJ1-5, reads DVKVTQSSRYLVKRTGEKVFLECVQDMDHENMFWYRQDPGLGLRLIYFSYDVKMKEKGDIPEGYSVSREKKERFSLILESASTNQTSMYLCASSEDLTQPQHFGDGTRLSIL.

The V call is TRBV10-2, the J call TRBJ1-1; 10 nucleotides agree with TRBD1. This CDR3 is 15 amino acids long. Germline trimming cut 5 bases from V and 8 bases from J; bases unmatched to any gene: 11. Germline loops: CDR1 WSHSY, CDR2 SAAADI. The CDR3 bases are TGCGCCAGCAGTCAAACTCCCGGGACAGGGGAGGAAGCTTTCTTT. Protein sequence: CASSQTPGTGEEAFF.

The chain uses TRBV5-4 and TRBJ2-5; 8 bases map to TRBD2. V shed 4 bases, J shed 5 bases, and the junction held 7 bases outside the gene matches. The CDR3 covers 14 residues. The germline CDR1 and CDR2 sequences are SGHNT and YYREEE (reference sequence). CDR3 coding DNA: TGTGCCAGCAGCCCGACTAGCGTAGGGGAGACCCAGTACTTC. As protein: CASSPTSVGETQYF.

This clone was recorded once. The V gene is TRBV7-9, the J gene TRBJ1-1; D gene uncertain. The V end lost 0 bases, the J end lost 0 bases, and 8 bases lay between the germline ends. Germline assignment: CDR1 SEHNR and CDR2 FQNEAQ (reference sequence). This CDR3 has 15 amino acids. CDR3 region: CASSLAFLVNTEAFF. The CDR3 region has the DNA TGTGCCAGCAGCTTAGCGTTTCTAGTGAACACTGAAGCTTTCTTT.

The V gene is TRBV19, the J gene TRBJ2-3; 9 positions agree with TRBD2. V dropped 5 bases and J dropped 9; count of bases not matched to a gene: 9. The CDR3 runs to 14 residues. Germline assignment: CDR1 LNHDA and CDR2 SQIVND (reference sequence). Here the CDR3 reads CASSAGTSSETQYF. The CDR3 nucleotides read TGTGCCAGTAGTGCCGGGACTAGCTCTGAGACGCAGTATTTT.

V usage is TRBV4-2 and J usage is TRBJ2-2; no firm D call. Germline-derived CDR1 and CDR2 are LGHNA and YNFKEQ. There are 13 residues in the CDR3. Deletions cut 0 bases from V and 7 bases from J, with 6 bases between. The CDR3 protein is CASSQDSRGELFF. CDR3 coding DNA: TGTGCCAGCAGCCAAGATAGTCGCGGGGAGCTGTTTTTT.

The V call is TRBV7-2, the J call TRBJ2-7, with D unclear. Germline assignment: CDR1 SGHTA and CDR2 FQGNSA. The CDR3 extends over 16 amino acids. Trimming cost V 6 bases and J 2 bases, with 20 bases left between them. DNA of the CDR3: TGTGCCAGCAGTCCCTTCAGTAGCAACTTCCCCTACGAGCAGTACTTC. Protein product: CASSPFSSNFPYEQYF.

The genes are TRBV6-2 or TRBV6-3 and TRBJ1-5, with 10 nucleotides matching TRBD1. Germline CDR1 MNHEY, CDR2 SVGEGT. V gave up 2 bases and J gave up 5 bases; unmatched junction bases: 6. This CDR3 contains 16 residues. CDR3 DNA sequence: TGTGCCAGCAGTTACCCGACCGGGACAGGGGATCAGCCCCAGCATTTT. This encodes CASSYPTGTGDQPQHF.

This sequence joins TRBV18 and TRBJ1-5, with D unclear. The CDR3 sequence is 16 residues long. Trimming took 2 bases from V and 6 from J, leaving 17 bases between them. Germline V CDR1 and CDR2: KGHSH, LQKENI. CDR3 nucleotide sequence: TGTGCCAGCTCACCAGGGTTAGGAGTCATAGGTCAGCCCCAGCATTTT. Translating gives CASSPGLGVIGQPQHF.

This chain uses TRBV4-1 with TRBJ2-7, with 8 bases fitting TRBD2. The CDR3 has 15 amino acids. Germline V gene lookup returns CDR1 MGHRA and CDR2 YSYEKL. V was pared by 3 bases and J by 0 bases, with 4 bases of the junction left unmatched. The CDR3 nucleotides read TGCGCCAGCAGCCATAGCGGGGTTGCCTCCTACGAGCAGTACTTC. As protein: CASSHSGVASYEQYF.

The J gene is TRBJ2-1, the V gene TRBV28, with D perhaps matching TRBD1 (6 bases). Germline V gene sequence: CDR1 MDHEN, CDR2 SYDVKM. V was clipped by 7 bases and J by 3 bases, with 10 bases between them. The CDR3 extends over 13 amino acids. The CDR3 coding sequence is TGTGCCAGCACAGGGGATTACTACAATGAGCAGTTCTTC. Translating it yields CASTGDYYNEQFF.

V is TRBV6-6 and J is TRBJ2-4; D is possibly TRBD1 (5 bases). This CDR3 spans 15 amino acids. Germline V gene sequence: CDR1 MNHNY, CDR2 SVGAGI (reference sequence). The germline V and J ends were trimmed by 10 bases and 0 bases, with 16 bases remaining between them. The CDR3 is CAIRSSGAAKNIQYF. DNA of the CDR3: TGTGCCATCAGAAGCAGTGGGGCAGCCAAAAACATTCAGTACTTC.

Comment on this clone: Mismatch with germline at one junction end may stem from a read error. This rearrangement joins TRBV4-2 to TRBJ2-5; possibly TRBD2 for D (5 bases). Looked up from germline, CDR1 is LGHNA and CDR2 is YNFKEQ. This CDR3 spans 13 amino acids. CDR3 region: CASSPTNQETQYF. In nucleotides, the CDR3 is TGTGCCAGCAGCCCGACTAACCAGGAGACCCAGTACTTC.

The CDR3 here is CASSSARGYELAGELFF. The CDR3 bases are TGTGCCAGCAGCTCGGCCAGGGGGTACGAATTGGCCGGGGAGCTGTTTTTT. This chain connects TRBV7-2 to TRBJ2-2; 7 bases fit TRBD1. V dropped 4 bases and J dropped 6; count of bases not matched to a gene: 14. Germline values: CDR1 SGHTA, CDR2 FQGNSA. The CDR3 totals 17 residues.

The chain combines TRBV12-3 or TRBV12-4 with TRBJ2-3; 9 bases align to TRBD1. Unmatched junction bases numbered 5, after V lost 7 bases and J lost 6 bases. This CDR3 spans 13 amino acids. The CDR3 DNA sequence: TGTGCCAGCACCACAGGGGGCTGGGATACGCAGTATTTT. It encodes CASTTGGWDTQYF.

CDR3 DNA sequence: TGCAGTGCTAGTGATAGCGGGAGGGCCTCAGATGAGCAGTTCTTC. Encoded protein: CSASDSGRASDEQFF. The rearrangement joins TRBV20-1 to TRBJ2-1; 11 bases are shared with TRBD2. There are 15 residues in the CDR3. Losses at the gene ends were 3 bases for V and 8 bases for J; bases not matched to a gene: 9. Germline loops: CDR1 DFQATT, CDR2 SNEGSKA (reference sequence).

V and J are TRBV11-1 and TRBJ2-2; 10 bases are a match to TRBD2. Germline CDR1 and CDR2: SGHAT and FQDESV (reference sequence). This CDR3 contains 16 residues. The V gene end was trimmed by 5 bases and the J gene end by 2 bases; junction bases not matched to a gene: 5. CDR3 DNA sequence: TGTGCCAGCAGCCCCTCTAGCGGGAGCAACACCGGGGAGCTGTTTTTT. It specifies CASSPSSGSNTGELFF.

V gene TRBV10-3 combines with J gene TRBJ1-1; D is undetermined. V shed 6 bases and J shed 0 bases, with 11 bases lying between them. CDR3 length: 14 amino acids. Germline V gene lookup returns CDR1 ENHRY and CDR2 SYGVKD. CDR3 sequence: CAIRVQVMNTEAFF. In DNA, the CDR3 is TGTGCCATCAGAGTACAAGTCATGAACACTGAAGCTTTCTTT.

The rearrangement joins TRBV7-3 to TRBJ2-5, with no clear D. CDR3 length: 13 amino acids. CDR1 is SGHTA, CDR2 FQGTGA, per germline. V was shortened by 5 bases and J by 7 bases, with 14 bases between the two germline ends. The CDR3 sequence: CASSLGAARTQYF. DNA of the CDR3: TGTGCCAGCAGCCTGGGTGCGGCCAGGACCCAGTACTTC.

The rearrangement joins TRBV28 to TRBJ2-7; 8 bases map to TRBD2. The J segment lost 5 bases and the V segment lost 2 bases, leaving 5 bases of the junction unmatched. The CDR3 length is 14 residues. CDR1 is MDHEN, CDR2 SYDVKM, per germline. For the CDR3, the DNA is TGTGCCAGCAGTTTAAGCGGGAGTCTCGACGAGCAGTACTTC. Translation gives CASSLSGSLDEQYF.

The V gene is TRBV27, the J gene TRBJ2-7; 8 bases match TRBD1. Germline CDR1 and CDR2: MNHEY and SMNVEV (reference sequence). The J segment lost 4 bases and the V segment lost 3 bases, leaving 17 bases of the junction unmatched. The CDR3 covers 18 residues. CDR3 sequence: CASSFGRPSGTGVYEQYF. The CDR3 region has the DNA TGTGCCAGCAGTTTCGGGCGACCCTCCGGGACAGGTGTATACGAGCAGTACTTC.

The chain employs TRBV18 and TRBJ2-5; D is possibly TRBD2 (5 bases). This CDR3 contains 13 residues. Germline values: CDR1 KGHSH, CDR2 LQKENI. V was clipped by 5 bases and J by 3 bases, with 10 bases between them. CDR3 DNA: TGTGCCAGCTCAAGCCCCGGGGAAGAGACCCAGTACTTC. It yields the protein CASSSPGEETQYF.

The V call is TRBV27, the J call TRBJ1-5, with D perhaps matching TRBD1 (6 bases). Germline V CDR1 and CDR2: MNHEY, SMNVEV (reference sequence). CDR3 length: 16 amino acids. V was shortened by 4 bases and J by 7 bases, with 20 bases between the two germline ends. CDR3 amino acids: CASSSRARGLWQPQHF. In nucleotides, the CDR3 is TGTGCCAGCAGTTCCCGAGCCAGGGGATTATGGCAGCCCCAGCATTTT.

The chain's CDR3 is CAISSPISNYGYTF. In DNA form, the CDR3 reads TGTGCCATCAGTAGCCCGATAAGTAACTATGGCTACACCTTC. The J gene is TRBJ1-2, the V gene TRBV10-3; D remains ambiguous. CDR1 and CDR2 (germline): ENHRY, SYGVKD. The germline V and J ends were trimmed by 5 bases and 1 base, with 11 bases remaining between them. The CDR3 is 14 residues long.

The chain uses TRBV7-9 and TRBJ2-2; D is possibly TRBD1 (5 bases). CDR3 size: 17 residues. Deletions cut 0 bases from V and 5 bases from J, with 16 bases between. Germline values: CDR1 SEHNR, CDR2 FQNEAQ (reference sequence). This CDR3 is CASSLAANRLGTGELFF. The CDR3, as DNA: TGTGCCAGCAGCTTAGCGGCAAACAGGCTTGGGACCGGGGAGCTGTTTTTT.

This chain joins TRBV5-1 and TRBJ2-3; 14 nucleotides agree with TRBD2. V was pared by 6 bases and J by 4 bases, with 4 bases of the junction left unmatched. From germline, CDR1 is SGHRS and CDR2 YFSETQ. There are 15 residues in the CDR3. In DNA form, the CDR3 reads TGCGCCAGCACGACTAGCGGGAGGGCCCCAGATACGCAGTATTTT. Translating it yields CASTTSGRAPDTQYF.

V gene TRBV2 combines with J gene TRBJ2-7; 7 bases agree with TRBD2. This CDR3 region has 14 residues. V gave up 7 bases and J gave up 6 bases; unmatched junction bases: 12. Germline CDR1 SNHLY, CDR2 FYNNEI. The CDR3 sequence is CASTPQGGSAEQYF. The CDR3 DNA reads TGTGCCAGCACCCCTCAAGGCGGGAGCGCCGAGCAGTACTTC.